These 8 T cell receptor beta chains were all obtained from the same sample, sequenced in a study of shared clonotypes between healthy human individuals. The table came from immunoSEQ multiplex PCR; TCRdb's copy has only in-frame clones and leaves some out. The sample contains nearly 1,000,000 clones, 60% to 85% of which appear only once. Source material: memory CD4+ T cells sorted from blood. As for subset: CD45RA-negative fraction. These receptors were obtained from a man aged 18-30 years in good health.

A note on this clone: The sample holds other DNA sequences that translate to the same CDR3. V is TRBV30 and J is TRBJ1-6; tentatively, D is TRBD1 (6 bases). Trimming removed 4 bases from V and 10 bases from J, with 11 bases in between. CDR1 and CDR2 (germline): GTSNPN, SVGIG (reference sequence). The CDR3 runs to 12 residues. CDR3 bases: TGTGCCTGGACAACAGGGCCATCACCCCTCCACTTT. Protein: CAWTTGPSPLHF. Drawing the rest from reference TRBV30 and TRBJ1-6, the complete variable domain is SQTIHQWPATLVQPVGSPLSLECTVEGTSNPNLYWYRQAAGRGLQLLFYSVGIGQISSEVPQNLSASRPQDRQFILSSKKLLLSDSGFYLCAWTTGPSPLHFGNGTRLTVT.

The chain combines TRBV10-3 with TRBJ1-1; D remains ambiguous. The V and J ends lost 4 bases and 2 bases respectively, with 17 bases between them. CDR3 length: 16 residues. CDR1 is ENHRY and CDR2 is SYGVKD in the germline V gene. The CDR3 loop reads CAISAETGRPNTEAFF. The CDR3 nucleotides are TGTGCCATCAGTGCCGAGACCGGGAGGCCAAACACTGAAGCTTTCTTT.

The genes are TRBV14 and TRBJ1-2; 8 bases line up with TRBD1. The germline V gene encodes CDR1 SGHDN and CDR2 FVKESK. The CDR3 contains 13 residues. V lost 3 bases to trimming and J lost 8 bases; unmatched junction nucleotides: 5. The CDR3 sequence: CASSHGQGTGYTF. The CDR3 bases are TGTGCCAGCAGCCACGGACAGGGCACCGGCTACACCTTC.

This chain uses TRBV6-4 with TRBJ2-7; D call uncertain. CDR1 and CDR2 (germline): MRHNA, SNTAGT. There are 14 residues in the CDR3. The V end was cut by 2 bases, the J end by 2 bases, with 10 bases between. The CDR3: CASSDREETYEQYF. The CDR3, as DNA: TGTGCCAGCAGTGACAGGGAAGAGACCTACGAGCAGTACTTC.

J is TRBJ1-2 and V is TRBV27; 10 bases agree with TRBD1. Germline V lookup: CDR1 MNHEY, CDR2 SMNVEV (reference sequence). CDR3 length equals 15 residues. The trim removed 5 bases at V and 7 bases at J, leaving 10 bases unmatched. CDR3 sequence: CASSLTGTGVGGYTF. CDR3 DNA: TGTGCCAGCAGTCTTACCGGGACAGGGGTGGGTGGCTACACCTTC.

V and J are TRBV19 and TRBJ1-4; 9 bases align to TRBD1. Germline assignment: CDR1 LNHDA and CDR2 SQIVND (reference sequence). Trimming removed 8 bases from V and 6 bases from J; junction bases left unmatched: 7. The CDR3 covers 14 residues. The CDR3 DNA is TGTGCCAGTGTACAGGGGGCGGGGTATGAAAAACTGTTTTTT. Protein product: CASVQGAGYEKLFF.

This chain connects TRBV19 to TRBJ2-5; possibly TRBD2 for D (5 bases). Trimming shortened V by 7 bases and J by 4 bases, and 13 bases separated the two germline ends. The germline CDR1 and CDR2 sequences are LNHDA and SQIVND (reference sequence). The CDR3 sequence is 13 residues long. The CDR3 DNA is TGTGCCAGTAACCGGGGTATCGGAGAGACCCAGTACTTC. Protein: CASNRGIGETQYF.

The V and J genes are TRBV6-6 and TRBJ1-5; the match to TRBD1 covers 8 bases. CDR3 length: 15 amino acids. V dropped 6 bases and J dropped 0; count of bases not matched to a gene: 4. In germline, CDR1 is MNHNY, CDR2 SVGAGI (reference sequence). The CDR3 region has the DNA TGTGCCAGCAGCTCAGGGGGCCTTAGCAATCAGCCCCAGCATTTT. Translation gives CASSSGGLSNQPQHF.